The 13 T cell receptor beta chains below were found in one sample sequenced in a study of CD8 T cells in ankylosing spondylitis. MiXCR, applied by TCRdb to the 5' RACE reads, yields one record per CDR3 protein. The sample has 80,000 to 90,000 distinct CDR3 sequences; 27% are singletons. Sequencing was carried out using blood, either unsorted or a sorted T cell fraction (not recorded which). Receptor source: a male donor with ankylosing spondylitis or in good health (not recorded which).

This chain joins TRBV5-1 and TRBJ2-3, with 11 bases matching TRBD1. J lost 4 bases, V lost 3 bases, and 10 bases had no gene match. Germline V gives CDR1 SGHRS, CDR2 YFSETQ. The CDR3 has 17 amino acids. CDR3 sequence reads: CASSSRAPGQGADTQYF. As DNA, the CDR3 is TGCGCCAGCAGCTCAAGGGCCCCGGGACAGGGGGCAGATACGCAGTATTTT.

There are a few counts of this clonotype. As DNA, the CDR3 is TGTGCCAGCAGTCCGGGACAGGTCAATCAGCCCCAGCATTTT. Residues: CASSPGQVNQPQHF. The chain carries TRBV6-1 and TRBJ1-5, with 8 bases lining up with TRBD1. The CDR3 consists of 14 residues. With 5 bases clipped from V and 3 bases from J, the junction kept 3 bases outside the gene matches. Germline loops: CDR1 MNHNS, CDR2 SASEGT.

V and J are TRBV7-8 and TRBJ2-2; D is ambiguous. V lost 2 bases and J 0 bases, leaving 7 bases between the germline ends. The CDR3 loop spans 15 amino acids. Germline lookup yields CDR1 SGHVS and CDR2 FQNEAQ. CDR3 in DNA: TGTGCCAGCAGCTTACTACCAGCGAACACCGGGGAGCTGTTTTTT. Its translation is CASSLLPANTGELFF.

The rearrangement links TRBV3-1 to TRBJ1-4, with D possibly matching TRBD1 (5 bases). V dropped 0 bases and J dropped 12 bases, with 20 bases sitting between them. The CDR3 covers 16 residues. Germline V gives CDR1 LGHDT, CDR2 YNNKEL (reference sequence). In DNA, the CDR3 is TGTGCCAGCAGCCAAGATTGGGGCATAGGTGTCGGGGAACTGTTTTTT. Translation gives CASSQDWGIGVGELFF.

The rearrangement joins TRBV12-3 or TRBV12-4 to TRBJ2-1; D ambiguous. V lost 1 base to trimming and J lost 5 bases, with 9 bases between them. CDR3 length: 14 residues. The CDR3 here is CASSLGQRNNEQFF. The CDR3, as DNA: TGTGCCAGCAGTTTAGGGCAGCGTAACAATGAGCAGTTCTTC.

This clonotype was counted a few times. V and J are TRBV27 and TRBJ2-2; TRBD1 matches at 9 bases. V dropped 3 bases and J dropped 0; count of bases not matched to a gene: 17. Germline assignment: CDR1 MNHEY and CDR2 SMNVEV (reference sequence). The CDR3 spans 21 residues. CDR3 sequence reads: CASSFFSEGQGGYANTGELFF. DNA for the CDR3: TGTGCCAGCAGTTTTTTCTCGGAGGGACAGGGAGGTTATGCGAACACCGGGGAGCTGTTTTTT.

This clonotype has a handful of counts. The V call is TRBV5-1, the J call TRBJ2-5, with D tentatively TRBD1 (6 bases). Germline V gene lookup returns CDR1 SGHRS and CDR2 YFSETQ. The CDR3 runs to 12 residues. V dropped 5 bases and J dropped 3 bases, with 8 bases sitting between them. This chain's CDR3 is CASRTGEETQYF. The DNA of the CDR3 is TGCGCCAGCAGGACAGGAGAAGAGACCCAGTACTTC.

Many counts were recorded for this clonotype. The V call is TRBV15, the J call TRBJ1-4; tentative D call: TRBD1 (6 bases). The germline CDR1 and CDR2 sequences are LNHNV and YYDKDF (reference sequence). V dropped 2 bases and J dropped 5 bases, with 12 bases sitting between them. The CDR3 totals 15 residues. CDR3 sequence (DNA): TGTGCCACCAGCAGACGACCTCAGGGGAATGAAAAACTGTTTTTT. This translates into CATSRRPQGNEKLFF.

This chain links TRBV20-1 with TRBJ2-3; D unclear. The CDR3 is made up of 13 amino acids. The V and J ends lost 6 bases and 4 bases respectively, with 14 bases between them. Germline V lookup: CDR1 DFQATT, CDR2 SNEGSKA (reference sequence). The CDR3 DNA reads TGCAGTGCCGAGACTTCTGGCGCAGATACGCAGTATTTT. It specifies CSAETSGADTQYF.

This sequence joins TRBV28 and TRBJ2-5; no definite D call. Germline V gene lookup returns CDR1 MDHEN and CDR2 SYDVKM. The V and J ends lost 2 bases and 9 bases respectively, with 13 bases between them. This CDR3 spans 13 amino acids. CDR3 sequence reads: CASSLRVYYPQYF. The CDR3 region has the DNA TGTGCCAGCAGTTTACGAGTATATTATCCCCAGTACTTC. Looking up the rest from reference TRBV28 and TRBJ2-5 gives the full variable domain: DVKVTQSSRYLVKRTGEKVFLECVQDMDHENMFWYRQDPGLGLRLIYFSYDVKMKEKGDIPEGYSVSREKKERFSLILESASTNQTSMYLCASSLRVYYPQYFGPGTRLLVL.

The genes are TRBV27 and TRBJ2-1; 11 nucleotides line up with TRBD2. CDR3 size: 17 residues. Per the germline V gene, CDR1 is MNHEY and CDR2 is SMNVEV (reference sequence). With 3 bases clipped from V and 4 bases from J, the junction kept 8 bases outside the gene matches. The CDR3 nucleotides read TGTGCCAGCAGTTTTAGCGGGGGGGCCGGGCTATACAATGAGCAGTTCTTC. It yields the protein CASSFSGGAGLYNEQFF.

The chain is built from TRBV10-3 and TRBJ1-2; 7 positions agree with TRBD1. This CDR3 spans 13 amino acids. The V segment lost 4 bases and the J segment 5 bases; nucleotides outside the gene matches: 4. Looked up from germline, CDR1 is ENHRY and CDR2 is SYGVKD. CDR3 protein: CAISADREYGYTF. CDR3 sequence (DNA): TGTGCCATCAGTGCAGACAGGGAATATGGCTACACCTTC.

This clonotype was seen more than once but under ten times. This chain uses TRBV9 with TRBJ2-2; 9 positions match TRBD1. Germline V gives CDR1 SGDLS, CDR2 YYNGEE. V shed 0 bases and J 4 bases; nucleotides not matched to a gene: 4. CDR3 length: 16 amino acids. The chain's CDR3 is CASSVEGTGITGELFF. The DNA of the CDR3 is TGTGCCAGCAGCGTAGAAGGGACAGGGATCACCGGGGAGCTGTTTTTT. The variable domain in full, with the rest retrieved from reference TRBV9 and TRBJ2-2, is DSGVTQTPKHLITATGQRVTLRCSPRSGDLSVYWYQQSLDQGLQFLIQYYNGEERAKGNILERFSAQQFPDLHSELNLSSLELGDSALYFCASSVEGTGITGELFFGEGSRLTVL.